Listed below are T cell receptor beta chains from one sample, sequenced in a study of T-cell memory formation after mild COVID-19. TCRdb reprocessed the 5' RACE reads with MiXCR, giving one entry per CDR3 protein. The data show 350,000 to 500,000 distinct CDR3 sequences, around a quarter seen once. Sequencing was done on a sample of PBMCs or a T cell subset sorted from them (not recorded which). The receptors stem from an adult woman who had mild COVID-19 (a few samples of this study predate the infection). Cell type and time point are not known. Each CDR3 is given with its conserved first and last residue. Fields, in order: CDR3 protein, CDR3 DNA, J gene, V gene, clone size, D gene. A D gene is named only where the DNA matches it firmly. Rows may omit the clone size; those that give it use once, few, many or a size class.

CDR3aa: CASSLAPASGGDTQYF
CDR3nt: TGTGCCAGCAGCTTGGCCCCGGCTAGCGGGGGCGATACGCAGTATTTT
j_gene: TRBJ2-3
v_gene: TRBV5-5
abundance: .
d_gene: TRBD2

CDR3aa: CASSPRSGGQPQHF
CDR3nt: TGTGCCAGCAGCCCCCGTTCTGGCGGCCAGCCCCAGCATTTT
j_gene: TRBJ1-5
v_gene: TRBV4-2
abundance: few
d_gene: .

CDR3aa: CASSLKQLTDTQYF
CDR3nt: TGTGCCAGCAGCTTGAAACAGCTAACAGATACGCAGTATTTT
j_gene: TRBJ2-3
v_gene: TRBV5-4
abundance: .
d_gene: .

CDR3aa: CASSLRTYTDTQYF
CDR3nt: TGCGCCAGCAGCTTACGGACTTACACAGATACGCAGTATTTT
j_gene: TRBJ2-3
v_gene: TRBV5-1
abundance: many
d_gene: .

CDR3aa: CASSLDRDSGTQYF
CDR3nt: TGTGCCAGCAGCTTAGATCGGGACAGCGGGACCCAGTACTTC
j_gene: TRBJ2-5
v_gene: TRBV11-2
abundance: few
d_gene: TRBD1

CDR3aa: CASSNSGDEQFF
CDR3nt: TGTGCCAGCAGCAACTCAGGGGATGAGCAGTTCTTC
j_gene: TRBJ2-1
v_gene: TRBV7-3
abundance: many
d_gene: .

CDR3aa: CASSLTVFSDTDTQYF
CDR3nt: TGTGCCAGCAGCTTAACGGTGTTCTCCGACACAGATACGCAGTATTTT
j_gene: TRBJ2-3
v_gene: TRBV7-3
abundance: few
d_gene: .

CDR3aa: CASSLAAGGSYEQYF
CDR3nt: TGCGCCAGCAGCTTGGCCGCCGGCGGATCCTACGAGCAGTACTTC
j_gene: TRBJ2-7
v_gene: TRBV5-1
abundance: many
d_gene: .

CDR3aa: CASSDRRQGVGEQYF
CDR3nt: TGCGCCAGCAGCGACCGGCGACAGGGCGTAGGGGAGCAGTACTTC
j_gene: TRBJ2-7
v_gene: TRBV4-3
abundance: .
d_gene: TRBD1

CDR3aa: CASSKAKGGEAFF
CDR3nt: TGTGCCAGCAGCAAAGCCAAGGGGGGGGAAGCTTTCTTT
j_gene: TRBJ1-1
v_gene: TRBV21-1
abundance: .
d_gene: .

CDR3aa: CASGTLQGTAYEQYF
CDR3nt: TGCGCCAGCGGGACGTTACAGGGGACGGCTTACGAGCAGTACTTC
j_gene: TRBJ2-7
v_gene: TRBV4-1
abundance: .
d_gene: TRBD1

CDR3aa: CASSVSGGTSYEQYF
CDR3nt: TGTGCCAGCAGCGTCAGCGGGGGGACCTCCTACGAGCAGTACTTC
j_gene: TRBJ2-7
v_gene: TRBV7-2
abundance: few
d_gene: TRBD2

CDR3aa: CASSQDGGNQPQHF
CDR3nt: TGCGCCAGCAGCCAAGATGGGGGTAATCAGCCCCAGCATTTT
j_gene: TRBJ1-5
v_gene: TRBV4-3
abundance: .
d_gene: .

CDR3aa: CASSTGNVWNTEAFF
CDR3nt: TGTGCCAGCAGTACGGGTAATGTGTGGAACACTGAAGCTTTCTTT
j_gene: TRBJ1-1
v_gene: TRBV12-3/TRBV12-4
abundance: few
d_gene: .

CDR3aa: CSVPPGGSDGYTF
CDR3nt: TGCAGCGTTCCGCCAGGGGGGAGTGATGGCTACACCTTC
j_gene: TRBJ1-2
v_gene: TRBV29-1
abundance: few
d_gene: TRBD1

CDR3aa: CASSPRRDRDYGYTF
CDR3nt: TGTGCCAGCAGCCCCCGACGGGACAGGGACTATGGCTACACCTTC
j_gene: TRBJ1-2
v_gene: TRBV13
abundance: .
d_gene: TRBD1

CDR3aa: CASSRTGAEQFF
CDR3nt: TGTGCCAGTAGTAGGACGGGGGCTGAGCAGTTCTTC
j_gene: TRBJ2-1
v_gene: TRBV19
abundance: few
d_gene: .